What follows are 16 T cell receptor beta chains derived from one specimen sequenced in a study of technical replicates of blood from a few donors. Some clones are missing from TCRdb's copy, which holds only in-frame ones; the method was immunoSEQ multiplex PCR. The sample consists of 80,000 to 95,000 clones, 90% to 95% of them appearing once. Sequencing was done on a sample of T cells isolated from PBMCs. Receptor source: a human donor in good health.

V gene TRBV13 combines with J gene TRBJ2-7, with TRBD2 as a possible D gene (5 bases). The CDR3 spans 12 residues. Germline lookup yields CDR1 PRHDT and CDR2 FYEKMQ (reference sequence). The V gene lost 5 bases and the J gene lost 4 bases, with 9 bases spanning the gap. As DNA, the CDR3 is TGTGCCAGCAGCGAGGGATCGTACGAGCAGTACTTC. It encodes CASSEGSYEQYF.

The chain joins TRBV5-1 to TRBJ2-7; D is uncertain. Trimming cost V 0 bases and J 6 bases, with 10 bases left between them. Germline V gene lookup returns CDR1 SGHRS and CDR2 YFSETQ. The CDR3 is 13 residues long. The CDR3 nucleotides are TGCGCCAGCAGCTTGGCCGGTAGGAGCGAGCAGTACTTC. This codes for CASSLAGRSEQYF.

CDR3 coding DNA: TGCGCCAGCAGCGGAGGGACAGGGGGGATTCTCGGCTACACCTTC. Amino acids: CASSGGTGGILGYTF. The V call is TRBV5-1, the J call TRBJ1-2; TRBD1 aligns across 11 bases. Germline V gene data show CDR1 as SGHRS and CDR2 as YFSETQ. The CDR3 runs 15 residues. V was pared by 4 bases and J by 8 bases, with 10 bases of the junction left unmatched.

Comments on this clone: The junction does not match germline at one end; this may be a read error. This chain connects TRBV2 to TRBJ1-2, with TRBD1 identical over 10 bases. The CDR3 totals 13 residues. Germline CDR1 and CDR2: SNHLY and FYNNEI. CDR3: CASSEITGQGTSF. The DNA for the CDR3 is TGTGCCAGCAGCGAGATAACGGGACAGGGGACATCCTTC.

V usage is TRBV18 and J usage is TRBJ1-5, with D perhaps matching TRBD1 (5 bases). The CDR3 runs 15 residues. Germline CDR1 reads KGHSH; CDR2 reads LQKENI. V lost 3 bases to trimming and J lost 7 bases, with 16 bases between them. CDR3 protein: CASSPPGTLGQPQHF. The CDR3 nucleotides are TGTGCCAGCTCACCCCCGGGGACTTTAGGGCAGCCCCAGCATTTT. The full variable domain, with the rest looked up from reference TRBV18 and TRBJ1-5, is NAGVMQNPRHLVRRRGQEARLRCSPMKGHSHVYWYRQLPEEGLKFMVYLQKENIIDESGMPKERFSAEFPKEGPSILRIQQVVRGDSAAYFCASSPPGTLGQPQHFGDGTRLSIL.

The gene calls are TRBV11-2 and TRBJ2-7; D may be TRBD1 (5 bases). Looked up from germline, CDR1 is SGHAT and CDR2 is FQNNGV. Trimming took 5 bases from V and 5 from J, leaving 16 bases between them. The CDR3 is made up of 14 amino acids. CDR3 residues: CASSTRAQGDEQYF. The DNA of the CDR3 is TGTGCCAGCAGCACCAGAGCGCAGGGCGACGAGCAGTACTTC.

The gene calls are TRBV6-1 and TRBJ2-6, with D maybe TRBD1 (5 bases). This CDR3 comprises 14 residues. V dropped 6 bases and J dropped 3 bases, with 9 bases sitting between them. Germline CDR1 MNHNS, CDR2 SASEGT. The CDR3 sequence is CASSQGIGANVLTF. CDR3 nucleotide sequence: TGTGCCAGCAGCCAGGGCATTGGGGCCAACGTCCTGACTTTC.

J is TRBJ2-7 and V is TRBV18; D perhaps matches TRBD2 (5 bases). This CDR3 is built from 14 residues. Trimming left V 3 bases short and J 4 bases short, with 13 bases between. Germline V gives CDR1 KGHSH, CDR2 LQKENI. For the CDR3, the DNA is TGTGCCAGCTCACCCACGGGGATAGCATACGAGCAGTACTTC. It encodes CASSPTGIAYEQYF.

The V and J genes are TRBV27 and TRBJ2-7; D remains ambiguous. In germline, CDR1 is MNHEY, CDR2 SMNVEV (reference sequence). The CDR3 spans 13 residues. The V and J ends lost 2 bases and 5 bases respectively, with 10 bases between them. For the CDR3, the DNA is TGTGCCAGCAGTTTAGGTAGTACGAACGAGCAGTACTTC. Amino acid sequence: CASSLGSTNEQYF.

The chain carries TRBV18 and TRBJ1-1; D not certain. Germline V gives CDR1 KGHSH, CDR2 LQKENI. This CDR3 has 13 amino acids. V was clipped by 4 bases and J by 1 base, with 7 bases between them. The CDR3 bases are TGTGCCAGCTCACGAGACTGGAACACTGAAGCTTTCTTT. As protein: CASSRDWNTEAFF.

The V call is TRBV10-3, the J call TRBJ1-2, with a possible D match to TRBD1 (5 bases). CDR3 size: 16 residues. V was trimmed by 0 bases and J by 5 bases, leaving 16 bases between them. Germline CDR1 reads ENHRY; CDR2 reads SYGVKD. This CDR3 reads CAISESQVTRSYGYTF. The DNA for the CDR3 is TGTGCCATCAGTGAGTCACAGGTAACGAGGAGTTATGGCTACACCTTC.

The genes are TRBV7-9 and TRBJ2-3; 7 bases fit TRBD1. V shed 4 bases and J 4 bases; nucleotides not matched to a gene: 11. The CDR3 runs 16 residues. Germline V gene sequence: CDR1 SEHNR, CDR2 FQNEAQ (reference sequence). The CDR3 protein is CASSSIQGIPADTQYF. The CDR3 DNA is TGTGCCAGCAGCTCAATACAGGGGATTCCGGCAGATACGCAGTATTTT.

The rearrangement uses TRBV6-5 and TRBJ2-3, with 8 bases that match TRBD1. Unmatched junction bases numbered 2, after V lost 2 bases and J lost 1 base. Germline V gene lookup returns CDR1 MNHEY and CDR2 SVGAGI. The CDR3 is made up of 15 amino acids. The CDR3 region has the DNA TGTGCCAGCAGTTACGAGACAGGGGGCACAGATACGCAGTATTTT. It encodes CASSYETGGTDTQYF.

The chain combines TRBV4-1 with TRBJ1-4, with D unclear. The V end lost 1 base, the J end lost 10 bases, and 19 bases lay between the germline ends. Looked up from germline, CDR1 is MGHRA and CDR2 is YSYEKL. The CDR3 has 16 residues. The DNA of the CDR3 is TGCGCCAGCAGCCAAGTCCCCACGGACCGGGAGGGAAAACTGTTTTTT. Translation gives CASSQVPTDREGKLFF.

The rearrangement links TRBV11-1 to TRBJ2-7; 8 bases align to TRBD2. This CDR3 region has 15 residues. Germline CDR1 reads SGHAT; CDR2 reads FQDESV (reference sequence). J lost 2 bases, V lost 4 bases, and 7 bases had no gene match. The CDR3 protein is CASSYLAGQAYEQYF. DNA of the CDR3: TGTGCCAGCAGCTACCTAGCGGGTCAAGCCTACGAGCAGTACTTC.

The chain links TRBV28 to TRBJ2-7, with TRBD2 identical over 7 bases. The CDR3 sequence is 16 residues long. J was trimmed by 1 base and V by 6 bases; bases with no gene match: 12. Germline V gene lookup returns CDR1 MDHEN and CDR2 SYDVKM. In nucleotides, the CDR3 is TGTGCCAGCAGCCTCTTATCCCCGGGGGGATCCTACGAGCAGTACTTC. Translated, it gives CASSLLSPGGSYEQYF.